This TCR beta chain was recorded in a study of CD8+ T cells in alopecia areata. Study context: Treated patients were given 5 to 10 mg oral tofacitinib twice daily.

RNA extraction and reverse transcription yielded cDNA as sequencing template. Sequencing used immunoSEQ multiplex PCR; TCRdb keeps in-frame clones, though not all of them. The top ten clones hold roughly 14% of a sample with fewer than 200,000 clones, approximately 56% of them seen once. Germline CDR1 reads SEHNR; CDR2 reads FQNEAQ (reference sequence). V lost 2 bases to trimming and J lost 2 bases, with 10 bases between them. This CDR3 spans 14 amino acids. The chain links TRBV7-9 to TRBJ2-7, with no clear D. The sequence derives from a human donor with alopecia areata. The material was CD4+ T cells sorted from blood, obtained at week 0. The CDR3, as DNA: TGTGCCAGCAGCTTAATTACCTTCCCCTACGAGCAGTACTTC. Translated, it gives CASSLITFPYEQYF.